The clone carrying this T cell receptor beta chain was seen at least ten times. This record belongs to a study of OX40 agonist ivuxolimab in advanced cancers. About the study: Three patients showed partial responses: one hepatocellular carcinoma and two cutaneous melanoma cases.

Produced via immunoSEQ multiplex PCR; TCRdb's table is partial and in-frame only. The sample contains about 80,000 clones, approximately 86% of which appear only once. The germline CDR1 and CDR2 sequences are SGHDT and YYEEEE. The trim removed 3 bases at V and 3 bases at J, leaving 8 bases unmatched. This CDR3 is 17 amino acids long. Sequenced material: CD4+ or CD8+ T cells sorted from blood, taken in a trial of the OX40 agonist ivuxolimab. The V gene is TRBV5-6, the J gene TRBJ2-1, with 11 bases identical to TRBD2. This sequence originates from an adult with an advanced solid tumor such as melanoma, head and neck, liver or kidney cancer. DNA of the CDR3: TGTGCCAGCAGCTGGGAACTAGCGGGAGAGCACTACAATGAGCAGTTCTTC. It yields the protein CASSWELAGEHYNEQFF.